This T cell receptor beta chain was sequenced during a study of blood T cell repertoires in COVID-19 (TCRdb year 2020). Concerning the study at large: Collaborator samples came from the United States, Italy and Spain and covered acute and convalescent phases of COVID-19. The prospective study material was composed of cDNA or gDNA derived from T cells, B-cell-depleted T cells, or PBMCs. Subjects who had been exposed to COVID-19, were actively infected with it, or had recovered from it provided the deeply sampled blood TCRbeta repertoires that made up the dataset. The repertoires were made available in a free public database intended to serve as a resource for research on the immune response to SARS-CoV-2. Samples were obtained from the ongoing ImmuneRACE study (first 160 participants) and from over 1,000 subjects provided by 6 global collaborators. Sample metadata almost always included a de-identified subject ID, COVID-19 status, age in years and sex. Where available, HLA class I and class II types were taken from metadata supplied by the sample provider and were not determined by assay-based typing.

Remarks on this clone: The target of this receptor is not known. The input lacks base qualities; no much larger clone sits a single base away.

Enrolling through a virtual design, the prospective study's participants ranged in age from roughly 18 to 95 years and lived across roughly 24 United States geographic areas. To assign participants to cohorts, the prospective study relied on clinical history that participants themselves reported in a screening survey and a study questionnaire. A participant counted as exposed if, within 2 weeks of entering the study, that participant had been in contact with someone who had a PCR-confirmed or clinician-diagnosed COVID-19 case. In the prospective study, whole blood, serum and a nasopharyngeal or oropharyngeal swab were collected from each participant by mobile phlebotomists. Prospective study participants could optionally give additional blood draws and questionnaires over an approximately two-month period. Before DNA extraction, prospective study blood samples were shipped either frozen or at room temperature.

TCRbeta CDR3 regions were amplified from genomic DNA using the immunoSEQ Assay, a bias-controlled multiplex PCR. Processing in the source paper ran as follows. The number of nucleated cells in each sample was estimated from the amplification of reference gene primers within the assay. To quantify the absolute abundance of each unique TCRbeta CDR3 rearrangement, sequence reads were collapsed and filtered. For each sample, productive Simpson clonality was calculated as the square root of Simpson's diversity index over productive rearrangements. TCRdb retrieved this table from immuneACCESS and kept in-frame rearrangements only. Not all clones are present; in checked studies, unresolved V genes account for under half, and no reason is known for the remainder. The DNA gave D and trimming, while V, J and clone size come from that table. For this sample the table gives about 310,000 clones, of which roughly 85% were detected only once. Of the sample, under 2% is held by the ten largest clones.

V gives up 4 bases and J gives up 1 base, and the segment between their germline ends measures 6 bases. For CDR1 and CDR2, the germline V gene lists SGHDT and YYEEEE. The CDR3 runs 13 amino acids, cysteine and phenylalanine included. This entry keeps only the CDR3 DNA: 39 bases, framed from base 1. General study outcomes and caveats: The amount of clinical and demographic metadata varied by source and participant and was provided uncurated.

The chain uses TRBV5-6 and TRBJ1-3; too little of a D gene remains to name it. The TCR sequence derives from a woman aged 30 to 39 who had been exposed to COVID-19. Sequencing was carried out using PBMCs or T cells enriched from blood (not recorded which). The CDR3 is CASSTTSGNTIYF. The sequenced DNA: TGTGCCAGCAGCACAACATCTGGAAACACCATATATTTT.